Presented here are 5 T cell receptor beta chains from one specimen sequenced in a study of Ad26.COV2.S vaccination and SARS-CoV-2 variants. Treatment noted: about 20 received Ad26.COV2.S at low or high dose, single or two shots; a few received placebo; per-sample allocation not given. Collection of the samples took place on day 63 after the first injection of vaccine or placebo. Method: immunoSEQ multiplex PCR; TCRdb's copy keeps in-frame clones and lacks some. Of fewer than 900,000 clones listed, 70% to 90% were seen once; the top ten hold 1.5%. The sequenced sample was peripheral blood, obtained in a trial of Ad26.COV2.S vaccine versus placebo. All receptors derive from a person aged 18-60 years who received the Ad26.COV2.S COVID-19 vaccine or a placebo.

This clone appeared once. V and J are TRBV6-2 or TRBV6-3 and TRBJ1-5; 8 nucleotides line up with TRBD1. V dropped 0 bases and J dropped 4; count of bases not matched to a gene: 2. The CDR3 runs 15 residues. Per the germline V gene, CDR1 is MNHEY and CDR2 is SVGEGT. In nucleotides, the CDR3 is TGTGCCAGCAGTTACTCGACAGGGGTAAATCAGCCCCAGCATTTT. Protein sequence: CASSYSTGVNQPQHF.

The CDR3 bases are TGCGCCAGCAGCTTTCGGCTAGCCGGGGCGGAGACCCAGTACTTC. Amino acid sequence: CASSFRLAGAETQYF. The rearrangement links TRBV5-1 to TRBJ2-5; D is perhaps TRBD1 or TRBD2 (5 bases each). The germline V gene encodes CDR1 SGHRS and CDR2 YFSETQ. V lost 2 bases and J lost 5, with 16 bases in between. The CDR3 consists of 15 residues.

V usage is TRBV7-9 and J usage is TRBJ2-3; 8 nucleotides agree with TRBD1. The germline gives CDR1 SEHNR, CDR2 FQNEAQ (reference sequence). J was trimmed by 4 bases and V by 4 bases; bases with no gene match: 7. The length of the CDR3 is 15 residues. The CDR3: CASSYRTGNSDTQYF. The CDR3 DNA sequence: TGTGCCAGCAGCTATCGGACAGGGAATTCAGATACGCAGTATTTT.

This clone was counted between two and nine times. V and J are TRBV29-1 and TRBJ1-1, with D unresolved. The germline V and J ends were trimmed by 4 bases and 0 bases, with 9 bases remaining between them. Germline CDR1 and CDR2: SQVTM and ANQGSEA. CDR3 length: 13 amino acids. CDR3 DNA sequence: TGCAGCGTTGTAGACAAGATGAACACTGAAGCTTTCTTT. This sequence encodes CSVVDKMNTEAFF.

Only a few counts were recorded for this clone. The gene calls are TRBV6-5 and TRBJ1-6; a weak D match, TRBD1 (5 bases). The CDR3 covers 13 residues. Germline CDR1 and CDR2: MNHEY and SVGAGI. Trimming pared 5 bases from V and 7 bases from J, leaving 9 bases between. The CDR3 DNA reads TGTGCCAGCAGTAGGGACCGGAATTCACCCCTCCACTTT. The encoded protein is CASSRDRNSPLHF.